This T cell receptor beta chain was identified in a study of shared clonotypes between healthy human individuals. Deep was the level used in running the assay. Clones were read by immunoSEQ multiplex PCR, and TCRdb kept only the in-frame ones, dropping some. This sample has roughly 2 million clones, with about 94% found just once. The germline V gene encodes CDR1 MNHEY and CDR2 SMNVEV (reference sequence). The CDR3 is 13 amino acids. The V gene lost 6 bases and the J gene lost 6 bases, with 14 bases spanning the gap. Of note for this clone: No antigen is known for it.

Study-wide results and limits: Non-shared clonotypes had lower generation probabilities than those shared by all four donors. Naive subsets generally had larger estimated richness than memory subsets. Limited genetic and exposure-history diversity came from having few donors.

The gene calls are TRBV27 and TRBJ1-1; D perhaps matches TRBD1 (6 bases). The sequenced sample consisted of naive CD4+ T cells sorted from blood. Subset noted: CD45RA+ positively selected. The clonotype comes from a man aged 18 to 30 in good health. CDR3 amino acids: CASREQGKSEAFF. The CDR3 DNA reads as TGTGCCAGCAGGGAACAGGGCAAATCTGAAGCTTTCTTT.